What follows is one T cell receptor beta chain and its context. Its cognate antigen has yet to be identified. Base qualities are not at hand, and no much larger clone is one base apart. This entry is derived from a study of T cell responses to AZD1222 COVID-19 vaccine (dated by TCRdb to about 2021). Study-level background: AZD1222 recipients with second doses at about 4 weeks or about 12 weeks were pooled, because spike-specific TCR depth and breadth did not differ between schedules. TCR sequencing was performed for roughly 250 trial participants, of whom about 200 were given two doses of AZD1222 and around 25 were given two doses of MenACWY control vaccine. Trial participants were enrolled into age subgroups of 18-55, 56-69 and 70-plus years, which contained around 150, 29 and 61 TCR-sequenced participants, respectively. Study-wide findings and limitations: After two AZD1222 doses, spike-specific TCR breadth and depth were significantly higher than at day 0 and than in MenACWY recipients. The 56-69-year group was small, and its depth increase did not reach significance, likely because of low power. No day 14 peak-response samples were available, so repertoires were characterized only after the peak T cell response. The vaccine-associated CD4 TCRs covered the entire spike protein, and the dominant responses fell in regions 160-218 and 743-854. Most participants were white British and females outnumbered males, and the authors suggested that clonal diversity may have been underestimated. Reportedly, almost half of the unique spike-specific TCRs recognized epitopes lying outside the regions that are mutated in the B.1.351 and B.1.1.7 variants. Conclusions about previously exposed vaccinees are limited, since just five to seven AZD1222 recipients were seropositive for SARS-CoV-2 at baseline.

The CDR3 contains 15 residues, cysteine and phenylalanine counted. The entry retains the CDR3 DNA only, 45 bases that are in frame from base 1. CDR1 and CDR2 were assigned from the germline V gene as SGHRS and YFSETQ. Trimming at the junction amounts to 2 bases on V and 8 bases on J, and the germline ends lie 17 bases apart. This specimen's time point label, interpreted: baseline before first vaccination. Vaccinee samples were obtained from the UK trials COV001 and COV002, which included a single-blind randomized controlled phase 2/3 trial of AZD1222 (ChAdOx1 nCoV-19) in healthy adults. For TCRbeta chain sequencing, PBMC samples from trial participants were taken at day 0 and at day 28 after the second dose. The CDR3 regions of human TCRbeta chains were analyzed by immunosequencing. On the authors' methods: TCRs in the repertoires were matched against a reference library of SARS-CoV-2-specific TCRs that had been generated with the MIRA antigen-specificity platform. Breadth was defined as the fraction of unique TCRs that were SARS-CoV-2-associated, and depth was defined as the fraction of total T cells that were SARS-CoV-2-associated. Using the MIRA data, every spike-specific TCR was mapped to the spike region that the TCR reacted to and assigned to either a CD4 or a CD8 class. Log10-transformed breadth and depth values were compared by one-way ANOVA with Sidak's multiple comparisons tests. TCRdb took over this immuneACCESS table, retaining in-frame rearrangements with V and J assigned. Such tables are incomplete; in checked studies, under half of the missing clones stem from an unresolved V gene, and the remainder is unexplained. D and trimming were read from the DNA, whereas the V and J calls and clone size are those reported in that table. This sample has roughly 150,000 clones in its table, and 80% to 95% of those were observed once. 1.5% to 2% of the sample comes from the top ten.

This chain is built from TRBV5-1 and TRBJ2-1; no D gene call is confident. The sample was peripheral blood, taken on day 0 of AZD1222 vaccination. The clonotype was recovered from an adult in good health. The nucleotide sequence is TGCGCCAGCAGCTTCGTGGGTACAAAAAGGGATGAGCAGTTCTTC. It is translated as CASSFVGTKRDEQFF.